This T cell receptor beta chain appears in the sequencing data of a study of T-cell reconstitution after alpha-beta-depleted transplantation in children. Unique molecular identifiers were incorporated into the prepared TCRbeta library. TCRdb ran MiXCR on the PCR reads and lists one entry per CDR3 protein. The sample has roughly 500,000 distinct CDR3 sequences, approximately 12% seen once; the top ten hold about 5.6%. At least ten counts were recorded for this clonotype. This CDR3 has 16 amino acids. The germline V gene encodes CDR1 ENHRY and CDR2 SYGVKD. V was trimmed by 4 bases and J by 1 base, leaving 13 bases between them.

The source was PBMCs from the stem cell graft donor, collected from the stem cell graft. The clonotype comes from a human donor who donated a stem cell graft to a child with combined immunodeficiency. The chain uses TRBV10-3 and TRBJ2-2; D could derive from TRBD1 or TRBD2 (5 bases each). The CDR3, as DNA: TGTGCCATCAGTGCACGGGGCTTACAGAACACCGGGGAGCTGTTTTTT. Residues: CAISARGLQNTGELFF.